Shown below are 14 T cell receptor beta chains from a single sample sequenced in a study of T cells in localized non-small cell lung cancer. The table came from immunoSEQ multiplex PCR; TCRdb's copy has only in-frame clones and leaves some out. The sample comprises 90,000 to 95,000 clones, roughly 91% of which are singletons, and approximately 4% rests with the top ten. The sequences come from PBMCs, collected before any cancer treatment. The source is a woman aged 35-75 years with stage II squamous cell lung carcinoma.

The gene calls are TRBV18 and TRBJ1-2; D gene unclear. The germline gives CDR1 KGHSH, CDR2 LQKENI. V dropped 2 bases and J dropped 3 bases, with 7 bases sitting between them. This CDR3 is 13 amino acids long. CDR3: CASSPVGYYGYTF. DNA for the CDR3: TGTGCCAGCTCACCAGTGGGGTACTATGGCTACACCTTC.

The V and J genes are TRBV6-1 and TRBJ1-1; D remains unclear. The ends were cut back, 0 bases at V and 11 bases at J, with 13 bases in the middle. The CDR3 spans 13 residues. Germline-derived CDR1 and CDR2 are MNHNS and SASEGT. CDR3 sequence (DNA): TGTGCCAGCAGTGAAGCCCTAGGTGGAAGTGCTTTCTTT. Translating it yields CASSEALGGSAFF.

V usage is TRBV6-5 and J usage is TRBJ2-3; no definite D call. This CDR3 is built from 12 residues. CDR1 and CDR2 from the germline V gene are MNHEY and SVGAGI. Trimming pared 6 bases from V and 0 bases from J, leaving 4 bases between. The CDR3 sequence is CASSDSTDTQYF. CDR3 DNA: TGTGCCAGCAGCGACAGCACAGATACGCAGTATTTT.

This clone occurred once. At one of its ends the junction is not consistent with the germline gene, which may arise from a read error. This CDR3 is CASSLRGAGTGAF. CDR3 sequence (DNA): TGTGCCAGCAGTTTAAGGGGCGCCGGGACCGGTGCCTTC. This chain uses TRBV28 with TRBJ1-2, with D perhaps TRBD1 (5 bases). CDR3 size: 13 residues. Germline lookup yields CDR1 MDHEN and CDR2 SYDVKM.

The CDR3 bases are TGTGCCAGCAGCTGGGACAGTTCCTCACATGTGACGCAGTATTTT. This translates into CASSWDSSSHVTQYF. The rearrangement uses TRBV5-4 and TRBJ2-3, with TRBD1 identical over 7 bases. Trimming took 3 bases from V and 9 from J; bases not matched to a gene: 13. Germline loops: CDR1 SGHNT, CDR2 YYREEE (reference sequence). The CDR3 runs to 15 residues.

The chain has TRBV5-4 and TRBJ2-3, with 8 bases that match TRBD1. CDR3 length: 14 residues. V shed 4 bases and J 4 bases; nucleotides not matched to a gene: 5. Germline assignment: CDR1 SGHNT and CDR2 YYREEE (reference sequence). The CDR3 bases are TGTGCCAGCAGCCCGGGACAGGTCGCAGATACGCAGTATTTT. This encodes CASSPGQVADTQYF.

The chain uses TRBV5-4 and TRBJ2-2; 7 bases are shared with TRBD2. V lost 2 bases, J lost 6 bases, and 10 bases stayed unmatched. The CDR3 is made up of 16 amino acids. The V gene's germline CDR1 is SGHNT and CDR2 YYREEE (reference sequence). CDR3 in DNA: TGTGCCAGCAGCTTCGGTGCGGGAGCGTTCGCCGGGGAGCTGTTTTTT. Protein product: CASSFGAGAFAGELFF.

The chain carries TRBV7-9 and TRBJ1-2; 7 positions match TRBD1. Germline CDR1 is SEHNR and CDR2 is FQNEAQ (reference sequence). The CDR3 has 14 residues. The V and J ends lost 1 base and 8 bases, in that order; junction bases with no gene match: 7. CDR3 amino acids: CASSLGGTAVGYTF. Written as DNA, the CDR3 is TGTGCCAGCAGCTTAGGGGGGACAGCAGTGGGCTACACCTTC.

This chain joins TRBV25-1 and TRBJ2-5, with D unclear. Germline loops: CDR1 MGHDK, CDR2 SYGVNS. There are 13 residues in the CDR3. V lost 6 bases and J 5 bases, leaving 13 bases between the germline ends. The CDR3 DNA reads TGTGCCAGCAGATGGCCAGACCGGGAGACCCAGTACTTC. This encodes CASRWPDRETQYF.

The chain has TRBV30 and TRBJ1-5; no clear D. The CDR3 is 13 residues long. The germline V gene encodes CDR1 GTSNPN and CDR2 SVGIG (reference sequence). V lost 4 bases, J lost 0 bases, and 7 bases lay in between. The chain's CDR3 is CAWNRDSNQPQHF. The CDR3 bases are TGTGCCTGGAATAGGGATAGCAATCAGCCCCAGCATTTT.

The chain has TRBV7-9 and TRBJ2-3, with D possibly TRBD2 on 6 matching bases. V was shortened by 2 bases and J by 6 bases, with 15 bases between the two germline ends. Germline V gene sequence: CDR1 SEHNR, CDR2 FQNEAQ (reference sequence). The CDR3 extends over 15 amino acids. CDR3: CASSLSAPGEDTQYF. The CDR3 DNA reads TGTGCCAGCAGCTTATCTGCCCCGGGGGAGGATACGCAGTATTTT.

The chain employs TRBV6-4 and TRBJ1-2; no clear D gene. CDR3 size: 13 residues. V was pared by 6 bases and J by 1 base, with 9 bases between. Germline loops: CDR1 MRHNA, CDR2 SNTAGT. In nucleotides, the CDR3 is TGTGCCAGCAGCTCAAACTATAACTATGGCTACACCTTC. Translating gives CASSSNYNYGYTF.

The chain recombines TRBV11-3 with TRBJ2-7; TRBD2 matches 9 bases. With V trimmed by 2 bases and J by 9 bases, 8 bases remained unmatched. The CDR3 runs to 14 residues. Germline V gene data show CDR1 as SGHNT and CDR2 as YENEEA. The CDR3 DNA reads as TGTGCCAGCAGCTTAAGCCTAGCGGGGTCGCCGCAGTACTTC. It specifies CASSLSLAGSPQYF.

The rearrangement links TRBV5-1 to TRBJ1-2, with D possibly TRBD1 on 5 matching bases. Looked up from germline, CDR1 is SGHRS and CDR2 is YFSETQ. V was pared by 0 bases and J by 8 bases, with 17 bases between. This CDR3 region has 15 residues. The CDR3 coding sequence is TGCGCCAGCAGCTTGGAGGGCAGGGATGGTCGAGGCTACACCTTC. Its translation is CASSLEGRDGRGYTF.